This TCR beta chain was profiled in a study of T cells in Graves' hyperthyroidism and ophthalmopathy (dated by TCRdb to the late 2010s). In the study overall: Peripheral blood samples were taken at initial diagnosis, before any treatment was given. To identify TCR V-J signatures that set the groups apart, the researchers used a discovery cohort of roughly 100 patients, made up of fewer than 50 with Graves' ophthalmopathy and some 60 with stable Graves' hyperthyroidism. Prospective prediction of ophthalmopathy was tested in an independent validation cohort consisting of 18 hyperthyroidism patients and approximately 16 patients who later progressed to ophthalmopathy. For training and testing, the roughly 100 patients in the discovery cohort were randomly divided in a 7:3 ratio. According to the paper, TCR Vbeta CDR3 sequencing was carried out on over 130 peripheral blood samples, which came from around 43 ophthalmopathy, 70 to 80 hyperthyroidism and roughly 17 progressor patients. Following sampling, methimazole starting at 30 mg daily was given to hyperthyroidism patients, and high-dose intravenous methylprednisolone was given to ophthalmopathy patients. In over five Graves' hyperthyroidism patients, the study also compared T-cell repertoires from thyroid tissue with T-cell repertoires from blood. Results the study describes overall, beyond this receptor: Most expanded thyroid clonotypes (frequency above 0.001) were also detected in blood, suggesting blood repertoires may reflect thyroid immune responses. In cross-validation, a model built on a 13 V-J signature told ophthalmopathy apart from stable hyperthyroidism with about 90% sensitivity and roughly 82% specificity, and in testing the same model reached 80%/75%. During validation, the model predicted progression to ophthalmopathy a median of around six months ahead of onset, with more than 55% sensitivity and 72% to 80% specificity. No statistical method was used to fix the sample size in advance, and group allocation was not hidden from the investigators.

Amplification of TCR beta CDR3 regions was carried out from RNA transcripts. For the first round of RT-PCR on the TCR CDR3, the HTBI primer set was used together with the Qiagen OneStep RT-PCR kit. The libraries were constructed in a second round of multiplex PCR and then size-selected and purified. The libraries were sequenced on an Illumina HiSeq2000 using paired-end 100 bp reads. From the authors' description of their analysis: SOAPnuke was used to process the raw data, with reads discarded if the reads contained adapters or uncalled bases, had a mean Phred below 15, or lacked an exact constant-primer or identifier match. High-quality paired reads were merged using COPE v1.2.5, and each unique nucleotide sequence was defined as a clonotype. Clonotypes were aligned to IMGT TRBV, TRBD and TRBJ reference segments using MiTCR v1.1. The analysis was restricted to V-J combinations with a frequency above 0.0001, which together covered 99.2% of the repertoires. The TCS score was defined as the ratio of F50 (clonal expansion) to E x V (chaos), calculated using BLOSUM62-based TCRdist between CDR3 peptides within each V-J. Welch's t-statistics and random forest reduced some 510 V-J features to 10 to 15, which were used in a naive Bayes classifier (R e1071). TCRdb cleaned the public reads at Q25 with fastp, built clones with MiXCR and kept in-frame beta chains. Rows matching on CDR3 protein sequence are summarized as one entry with the most common DNA and genes. The V and J calls follow TCRdb's processing rather than the paper's. The sample has around 430,000 distinct CDR3 sequences on record, under 15% of them singletons. The top ten constitute less than 35% of the sample.

Graves' hyperthyroidism was defined as stable when no progression to ophthalmopathy occurred over 18 months of follow-up. Hyperthyroidism patients were newly diagnosed, with disease duration under 2 months, and aged 18 to 65 years. Any patient with an uncontrolled infection, another autoimmune disease, pregnancy or lactation was excluded. Diagnoses were established on the basis of clinical symptoms, serum thyroxine and TRAb, thyroid ultrasound, and orbital computed tomography. PBMCs were separated from approximately 9.9 ml of fresh peripheral blood using Ficoll-Paque density gradient centrifugation. Total RNA was extracted using Trizol reagent, and RNA quality was assessed on an Agilent 2100 Bioanalyzer. On this clonotype: Its antigen is not yet known. Within one base of it there is no much larger clone, and no base qualities were kept.

Counted from cysteine to phenylalanine, this CDR3 has 15 amino acids. Only the CDR3 DNA is retained, 45 bases long and in frame from the first base. Clipping removes 2 bases from V and 12 bases from J, with 16 as the unmatched junction base count. The germline V gene (reference sequence) specifies PRHDT as CDR1 and FYEKMQ as CDR2. Recombination joined TRBV13 with TRBJ2-7; TRBD2 fits 7 bases in the junction. The sequence came from a woman in her 30s with Graves' hyperthyroidism. Sequenced material: blood. The nucleotide sequence is given as TGTGCCAGCAGCTTATCGTCGCGGGAGTTCAGAGGCAGGTACTTC. Its protein product is CASSLSSREFRGRYF.